Shown below are 2 T cell receptor beta chains from a single sample sequenced in a study of ipilimumab plus nivolumab after autologous stem cell transplantation. Some clones are missing from TCRdb's copy, which holds only in-frame ones; the method was immunoSEQ multiplex PCR. This sample carries about 920 clones, around 73% of them seen once, and the ten largest clones take under 15%. This specimen was PBMCs, taken in a trial of ipilimumab plus nivolumab as post-transplant consolidation. These receptor sequences come from a male donor with primary mediastinal lymphoma.

This chain uses TRBV7-9 with TRBJ2-5; TRBD2 matches at 9 bases. Germline values: CDR1 SEHNR, CDR2 FQNEAQ (reference sequence). V lost 1 base to trimming and J lost 5 bases; unmatched junction nucleotides: 5. There are 15 residues in the CDR3. This chain's CDR3 is CASSLVSGLAETQYF. Written as DNA, the CDR3 is TGTGCCAGCAGCTTAGTGTCGGGACTAGCCGAGACCCAGTACTTC.

This clone ranks as large. The chain recombines TRBV28 with TRBJ2-1, with D maybe TRBD2 (6 bases). Trimming removed 6 bases at V and 3 bases at J, with 12 bases between. The CDR3 is made up of 14 amino acids. Germline V gives CDR1 MDHEN, CDR2 SYDVKM. The CDR3 spells CASSTEGLYNEQFF. The CDR3 region has the DNA TGTGCCAGCAGCACGGAGGGCCTCTACAATGAGCAGTTCTTC.